The 22 T cell receptor beta chains given below trace back to one sample, sequenced in a study of T cells in Graves' hyperthyroidism and ophthalmopathy. Researchers took RNA transcripts and amplified the TCR beta CDR3 regions from them. TCR CDR3 regions were first amplified by RT-PCR with HTBI primers. MiXCR was run by TCRdb on the multiplex PCR reads, yielding one entry per CDR3 protein. The sample yields 150,000 or so distinct CDR3 sequences, 22% seen once. The sequenced sample consisted of blood. Receptors were obtained from a woman aged 45-65 years with Graves' hyperthyroidism that later progressed to Graves' ophthalmopathy.

This clonotype has only a few counts. This chain links TRBV25-1 with TRBJ2-7; 7 bases fit TRBD2. This CDR3 has 12 residues. Trimming at V came to 7 bases and at J to 3 bases, leaving 3 bases not matched to a gene. The germline gives CDR1 MGHDK, CDR2 SYGVNS. The CDR3 sequence: CASTGTNYEQYF. CDR3 bases: TGTGCCAGCACCGGGACTAACTACGAGCAGTACTTC.

This clonotype was detected a few times. V is TRBV27 and J is TRBJ1-5; tentatively, D is TRBD1 (5 bases). The CDR3 covers 13 residues. The ends were cut back, 8 bases at V and 0 bases at J, with 8 bases in the middle. In germline, CDR1 is MNHEY, CDR2 SMNVEV (reference sequence). CDR3 coding DNA: TGTGCCAGCGGGGACTTTAGCAATCAGCCCCAGCATTTT. Its protein product is CASGDFSNQPQHF.

This clonotype has a count of ten or more. This chain uses TRBV30 with TRBJ2-3; D is ambiguous. Trimming took 1 base from V and 4 from J, leaving 6 bases between them. CDR1 and CDR2 from the germline V gene are GTSNPN and SVGIG (reference sequence). The CDR3 runs to 12 residues. The CDR3 reads CAWSGRADTQYF. CDR3 sequence (DNA): TGTGCCTGGAGTGGCCGGGCAGATACGCAGTATTTT.

The J gene is TRBJ1-2, the V gene TRBV28; TRBD1 aligns across 7 bases. This CDR3 has 13 amino acids. Germline CDR1 MDHEN, CDR2 SYDVKM. The J segment lost 5 bases and the V segment lost 7 bases, leaving 7 bases of the junction unmatched. The chain's CDR3 is CASTRTGKYGYTF. The CDR3, as DNA: TGTGCCAGCACTCGGACAGGAAAATATGGCTACACCTTC.

This clonotype showed up many times. This sequence joins TRBV7-8 and TRBJ2-6, with D perhaps TRBD1 (6 bases). The V and J ends lost 5 bases and 2 bases respectively, with 19 bases between them. This CDR3 region has 18 residues. The germline V gene encodes CDR1 SGHVS and CDR2 FQNEAQ. The CDR3 sequence: CASSAPGHRRTGANVLTF. DNA for the CDR3: TGTGCCAGCAGCGCACCGGGACACCGACGGACTGGGGCCAACGTCCTGACTTTC.

This clonotype was seen more than once but under ten times. V is TRBV7-3 and J is TRBJ1-3; D is unresolved. This CDR3 has 16 amino acids. The V end lost 5 bases, the J end lost 0 bases, and 14 bases lay between the germline ends. Germline-derived CDR1 and CDR2 are SGHTA and FQGTGA. Here the CDR3 DNA reads TGTGCCAGCAGCCCTCCCGATTTGGACTCTGGAAACACCATATATTTT. Translated: CASSPPDLDSGNTIYF.

The V and J genes are TRBV20-1 and TRBJ2-1, with TRBD2 matching 12 bases. This CDR3 is built from 15 residues. With V trimmed by 6 bases and J by 4 bases, 7 bases remained unmatched. The germline CDR1 and CDR2 sequences are DFQATT and SNEGSKA (reference sequence). CDR3: CSALGLAGGYNEQFF. CDR3 nucleotide sequence: TGCAGTGCATTGGGACTAGCGGGTGGTTACAATGAGCAGTTCTTC.

The chain is built from TRBV25-1 and TRBJ2-6, with D perhaps TRBD1 or TRBD2 (5 bases each). The CDR3 spans 16 residues. Per the germline V gene, CDR1 is MGHDK and CDR2 is SYGVNS. Trimming took 3 bases from V and 3 from J, leaving 12 bases between them. The CDR3 bases are TGTGCCAGCAGTGAGCCAGGGAGCAGTGGGGCCAACGTCCTGACTTTC. Its protein is CASSEPGSSGANVLTF.

This clonotype was seen repeatedly, ten times or more. The rearrangement joins TRBV28 to TRBJ2-5, with D possibly being TRBD2 (6 bases). The CDR3 has 15 amino acids. Trimming took 6 bases from V and 5 from J, leaving 19 bases between them. Germline-derived CDR1 and CDR2 are MDHEN and SYDVKM. CDR3: CASSPKRASRETQYF. The CDR3 DNA reads as TGTGCCAGCAGCCCAAAGCGGGCCTCGAGGGAGACCCAGTACTTC.

This clonotype was observed a handful of times. The gene calls are TRBV7-9 and TRBJ1-1, with 7 positions matching TRBD1. The trim removed 1 base at V and 1 base at J, leaving 3 bases unmatched. Germline CDR1 SEHNR, CDR2 FQNEAQ (reference sequence). The CDR3 covers 15 residues. CDR3 amino acids: CASSLGDRPNTEAFF. The CDR3 DNA is TGTGCCAGCAGCTTAGGGGACAGACCGAACACTGAAGCTTTCTTT.

This clonotype was recorded many times. The chain has TRBV27 and TRBJ2-5; a possible D gene is TRBD2 (6 bases). Germline CDR1 reads MNHEY; CDR2 reads SMNVEV (reference sequence). This CDR3 has 15 amino acids. Trimming took 2 bases from V and 2 from J, leaving 12 bases between them. The CDR3 sequence: CASSLASGVQETQYF. The CDR3 DNA follows: TGTGCCAGCAGTTTAGCGTCGGGAGTACAAGAGACCCAGTACTTC.

This clonotype was found many times. CDR3 bases: TGCAGTGCTCCGAGTACTAGCGGGAGACTGGGGACCCAGTACTTC. Its protein product is CSAPSTSGRLGTQYF. J is TRBJ2-5 and V is TRBV20-1; 11 bases agree with TRBD2. Looked up from germline, CDR1 is DFQATT and CDR2 is SNEGSKA (reference sequence). Trimming took 5 bases from V and 7 from J; bases not matched to a gene: 12. The CDR3 extends over 15 amino acids.

This clonotype came up many times. The V and J genes are TRBV7-8 and TRBJ2-7, with a weak D call TRBD1 (6 bases). Germline V gives CDR1 SGHVS, CDR2 FQNEAQ. V lost 1 base and J 2 bases, leaving 12 bases between the germline ends. This CDR3 has 15 residues. CDR3 sequence reads: CASSLGGQYTYEQYF. DNA for the CDR3: TGTGCCAGCAGCTTAGGCGGACAGTACACCTACGAGCAGTACTTC.

The chain is built from TRBV29-1 and TRBJ2-3; TRBD1 matches 8 bases. The CDR3 consists of 15 residues. CDR1 is SQVTM, CDR2 ANQGSEA, per germline. After removal of 0 bases from V and 3 bases from J, the junction contained 5 bases not matched to a gene. The CDR3 region is CSVEDRRQGTDTQYF. The CDR3 coding sequence is TGCAGCGTTGAAGATCGCCGACAGGGGACAGATACGCAGTATTTT.

This clonotype was counted once. The chain combines TRBV3-1 with TRBJ2-5; 9 bases fit TRBD2. The trim removed 1 base at V and 6 bases at J, leaving 9 bases unmatched. Germline V lookup: CDR1 LGHDT, CDR2 YNNKEL (reference sequence). The CDR3 contains 16 residues. The CDR3 bases are TGTGCCAGCAGCCAAGGGCCCAGCGGGGGGCGTAAGACCCAGTACTTC. Protein product: CASSQGPSGGRKTQYF.

The chain uses TRBV28 and TRBJ1-3; D remains ambiguous. The V gene's germline CDR1 is MDHEN and CDR2 SYDVKM. The length of the CDR3 is 13 residues. V was pared by 8 bases and J by 0 bases, with 8 bases between. In DNA, the CDR3 is TGTGCCAGCTGGAGGAGCTCTGGAAACACCATATATTTT. Protein sequence: CASWRSSGNTIYF.

The sample holds many counts of this clonotype. This rearrangement joins TRBV3-1 to TRBJ2-2; TRBD2 aligns across 10 bases. Looked up from germline, CDR1 is LGHDT and CDR2 is YNNKEL (reference sequence). With 2 bases clipped from V and 5 bases from J, the junction kept 5 bases outside the gene matches. CDR3 length: 16 amino acids. The CDR3 DNA reads as TGTGCCAGCAGCCAACTCCTAGCGGGAGTTACCGGGGAGCTGTTTTTT. Amino acid sequence: CASSQLLAGVTGELFF.

This clonotype has at least ten counts. The rearrangement links TRBV5-1 to TRBJ1-5; TRBD1 agrees at 7 bases. The CDR3 has 17 amino acids. CDR1 SGHRS and CDR2 YFSETQ come from the germline V gene. V lost 0 bases to trimming and J lost 3 bases; unmatched junction nucleotides: 9. In DNA form, the CDR3 reads TGCGCCAGCAGCTTGGGCTTCCCTGACAGGGACAATCAGCCCCAGCATTTT. Residues: CASSLGFPDRDNQPQHF.

This clonotype was recorded many times. The chain couples TRBV15 to TRBJ2-3; unclear D gene. With 0 bases removed from V and 0 bases from J, the gap between germline ends came to 10 bases. Germline V gene data show CDR1 as LNHNV and CDR2 as YYDKDF (reference sequence). The CDR3 covers 16 residues. The CDR3 region is CATSRERRQSTDTQYF. CDR3 coding DNA: TGTGCCACCAGCAGAGAGAGGAGACAAAGCACAGATACGCAGTATTTT.

This clonotype has ten or more counts. This sequence joins TRBV20-1 and TRBJ2-1; 7 bases are a match to TRBD1. Germline lookup yields CDR1 DFQATT and CDR2 SNEGSKA (reference sequence). J was trimmed by 7 bases and V by 6 bases; bases with no gene match: 12. The CDR3 spans 14 residues. The DNA for the CDR3 is TGCAGTGCAAAAAAGGGGGACAGACCAAATGAGCAGTTCTTC. Translated: CSAKKGDRPNEQFF.

V gene TRBV27 combines with J gene TRBJ1-3; 7 bases line up with TRBD1. J lost 0 bases, V lost 2 bases, and 1 base had no gene match. The CDR3 is 15 residues long. Germline CDR1 is MNHEY and CDR2 is SMNVEV (reference sequence). The CDR3 is CASSLRTGSGNTIYF. The CDR3 DNA follows: TGTGCCAGCAGTTTAAGGACAGGCTCTGGAAACACCATATATTTT.

At least ten counts were recorded for this clonotype. The V and J genes are TRBV28 and TRBJ1-1; possibly TRBD1 for D (6 bases). Per the germline V gene, CDR1 is MDHEN and CDR2 is SYDVKM. The germline V and J ends were trimmed by 0 bases and 1 base, with 18 bases remaining between them. The CDR3 consists of 18 residues. The CDR3 is CASSLWVRVGGRNTEAFF. In DNA form, the CDR3 reads TGTGCCAGCAGTTTATGGGTGAGGGTAGGGGGGAGGAACACTGAAGCTTTCTTT.